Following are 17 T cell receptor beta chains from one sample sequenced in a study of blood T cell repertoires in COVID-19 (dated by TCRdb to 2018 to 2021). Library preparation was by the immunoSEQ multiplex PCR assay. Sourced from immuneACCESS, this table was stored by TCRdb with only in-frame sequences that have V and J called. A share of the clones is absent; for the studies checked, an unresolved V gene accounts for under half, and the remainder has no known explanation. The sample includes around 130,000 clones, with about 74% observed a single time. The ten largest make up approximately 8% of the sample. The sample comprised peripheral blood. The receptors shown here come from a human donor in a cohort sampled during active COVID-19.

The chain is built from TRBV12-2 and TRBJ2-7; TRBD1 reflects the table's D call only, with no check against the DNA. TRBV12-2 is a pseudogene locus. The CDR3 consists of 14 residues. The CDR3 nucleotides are TGTGCAAGTCGCCCTCGGGACAGTAACTACGAGCAGTACTTC. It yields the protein CASRPRDSNYEQYF.

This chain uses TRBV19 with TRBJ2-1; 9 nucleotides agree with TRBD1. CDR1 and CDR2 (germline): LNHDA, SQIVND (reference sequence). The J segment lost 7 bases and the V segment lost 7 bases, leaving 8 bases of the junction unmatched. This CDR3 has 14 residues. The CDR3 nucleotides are TGTGCCAGTAACCCCGACAGGGGGGAAAATGAGCAGTTCTTC. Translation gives CASNPDRGENEQFF.

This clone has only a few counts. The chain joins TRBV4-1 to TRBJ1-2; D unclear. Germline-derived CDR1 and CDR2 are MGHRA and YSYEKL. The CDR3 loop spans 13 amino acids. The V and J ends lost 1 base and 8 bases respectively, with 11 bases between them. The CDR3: CASSQGVGGGYTF. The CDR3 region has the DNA TGCGCCAGCAGCCAAGGGGTGGGAGGGGGCTACACCTTC.

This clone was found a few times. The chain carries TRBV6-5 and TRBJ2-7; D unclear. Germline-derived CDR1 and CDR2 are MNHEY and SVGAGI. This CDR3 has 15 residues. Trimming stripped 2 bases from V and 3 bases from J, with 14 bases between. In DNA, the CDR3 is TGTGCCAGCAGTTACCCTGAGGTCCTTGTCTACGAGCAGTACTTC. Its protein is CASSYPEVLVYEQYF.

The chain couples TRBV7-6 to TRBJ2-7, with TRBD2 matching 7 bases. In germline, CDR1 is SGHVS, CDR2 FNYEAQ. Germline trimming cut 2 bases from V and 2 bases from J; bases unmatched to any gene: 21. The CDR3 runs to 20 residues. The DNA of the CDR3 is TGTGCCAGCAGCTTATCGTCGACGTTTCCTAGCGGCGGGGACCCCTACGAGCAGTACTTC. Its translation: CASSLSSTFPSGGDPYEQYF.

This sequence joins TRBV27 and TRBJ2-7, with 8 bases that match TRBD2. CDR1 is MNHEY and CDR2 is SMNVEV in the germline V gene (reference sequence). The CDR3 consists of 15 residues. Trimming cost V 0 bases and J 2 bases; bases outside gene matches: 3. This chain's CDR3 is CASSLSGLGPYEQYF. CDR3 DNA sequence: TGTGCCAGCAGTTTATCGGGACTAGGGCCCTACGAGCAGTACTTC.

The CDR3 DNA reads TGTGCCAGCATAGTAGGAAACACCATATATTTT. This sequence encodes CASIVGNTIYF. The chain is built from TRBV6-5 and TRBJ1-3, with D hard to call. The CDR3 loop spans 11 amino acids. The V gene lost 7 bases and the J gene lost 4 bases, with 5 bases spanning the gap. Germline loops: CDR1 MNHEY, CDR2 SVGAGI.

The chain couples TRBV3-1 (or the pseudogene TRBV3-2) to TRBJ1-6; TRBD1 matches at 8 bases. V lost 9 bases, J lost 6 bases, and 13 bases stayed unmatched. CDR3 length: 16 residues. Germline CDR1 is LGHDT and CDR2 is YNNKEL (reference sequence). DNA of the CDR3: TGTGCCAGTAGATCCGGGACAGGCCCCCTTAATTCACCCCTCCACTTT. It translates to CASRSGTGPLNSPLHF.

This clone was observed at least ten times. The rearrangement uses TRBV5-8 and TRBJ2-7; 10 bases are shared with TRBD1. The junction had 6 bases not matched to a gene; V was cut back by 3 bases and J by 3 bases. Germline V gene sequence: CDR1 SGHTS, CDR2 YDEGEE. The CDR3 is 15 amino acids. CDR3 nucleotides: TGTGCCAGCAGCTCTGGACAGGGGGGGTTCTACGAGCAGTACTTC. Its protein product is CASSSGQGGFYEQYF.

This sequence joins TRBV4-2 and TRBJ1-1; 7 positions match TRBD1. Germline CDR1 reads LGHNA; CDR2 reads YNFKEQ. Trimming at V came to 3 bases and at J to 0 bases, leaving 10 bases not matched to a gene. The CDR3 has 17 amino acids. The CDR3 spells CASSQAGTEPMNTEAFF. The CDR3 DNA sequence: TGTGCCAGCAGCCAGGCCGGGACAGAGCCCATGAACACTGAAGCTTTCTTT.

This CDR3 reads CASSSPSAASYEQYF. CDR3 in DNA: TGTGCCAGCAGCTCACCCTCGGCGGCCTCCTACGAGCAGTACTTC. The chain employs TRBV6-5 and TRBJ2-7; D remains ambiguous. The CDR3 spans 15 residues. Germline V gene data show CDR1 as MNHEY and CDR2 as SVGAGI. Between the trimmed V and J ends, which lost 6 bases and 0 bases, there was a span of 15 bases.

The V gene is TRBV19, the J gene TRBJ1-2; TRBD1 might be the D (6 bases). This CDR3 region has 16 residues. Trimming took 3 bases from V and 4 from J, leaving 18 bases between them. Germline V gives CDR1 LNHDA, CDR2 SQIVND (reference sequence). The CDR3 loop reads CASSIGGGRNIYGYTF. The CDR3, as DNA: TGTGCCAGTAGTATTGGGGGGGGCAGGAATATCTATGGCTACACCTTC.

The DNA of the CDR3 is TGTGCCTGGAGTGAACGGGACTATGGCTACACCTTC. It codes for CAWSERDYGYTF. The chain has TRBV30 and TRBJ1-2; D gene ambiguous. Deletions cut 1 base from V and 3 bases from J, with 6 bases between. CDR1 GTSNPN and CDR2 SVGIG come from the germline V gene (reference sequence). The CDR3 runs to 12 residues.

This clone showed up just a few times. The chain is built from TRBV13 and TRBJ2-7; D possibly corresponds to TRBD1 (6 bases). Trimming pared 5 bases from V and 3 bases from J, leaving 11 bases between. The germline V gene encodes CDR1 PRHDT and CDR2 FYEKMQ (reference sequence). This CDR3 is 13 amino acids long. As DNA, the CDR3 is TGTGCCAGCAGCCGACAGGATATCTACGAGCAGTACTTC. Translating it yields CASSRQDIYEQYF.

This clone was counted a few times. CDR3 coding DNA: TGCGCCAGCAGGGCGGCACCAGACACCGGGGAGCTGTTTTTT. Its protein is CASRAAPDTGELFF. The V gene is TRBV4-1, the J gene TRBJ2-2; D call uncertain. Trimming left V 6 bases short and J 3 bases short, with 11 bases between. This CDR3 spans 14 amino acids. Germline lookup yields CDR1 MGHRA and CDR2 YSYEKL.

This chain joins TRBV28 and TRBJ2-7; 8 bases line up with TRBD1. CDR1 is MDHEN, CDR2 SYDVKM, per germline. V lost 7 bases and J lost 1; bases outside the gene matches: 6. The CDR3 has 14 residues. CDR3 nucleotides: TGTGCCAGCATAGCAGGGGGCCCTTCCTACGAGCAGTACTTC. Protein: CASIAGGPSYEQYF.

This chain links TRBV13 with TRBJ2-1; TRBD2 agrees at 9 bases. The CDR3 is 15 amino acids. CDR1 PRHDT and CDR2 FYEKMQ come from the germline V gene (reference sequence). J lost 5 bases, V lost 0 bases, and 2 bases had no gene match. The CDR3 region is CASSLGLAGNNEQFF. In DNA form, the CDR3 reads TGTGCCAGCAGCTTAGGACTAGCGGGTAACAATGAGCAGTTCTTC.